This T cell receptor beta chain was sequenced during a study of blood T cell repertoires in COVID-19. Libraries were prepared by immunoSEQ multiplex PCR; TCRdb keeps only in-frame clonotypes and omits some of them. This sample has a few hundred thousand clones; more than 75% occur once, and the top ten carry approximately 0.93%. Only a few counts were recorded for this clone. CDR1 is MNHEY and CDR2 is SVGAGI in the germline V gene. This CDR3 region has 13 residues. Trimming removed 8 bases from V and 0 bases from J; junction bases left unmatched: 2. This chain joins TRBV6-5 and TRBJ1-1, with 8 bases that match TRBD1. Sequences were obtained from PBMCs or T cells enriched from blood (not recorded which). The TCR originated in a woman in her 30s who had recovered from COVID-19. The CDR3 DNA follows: TGTGCCAGCGACAGGGGATTGAACACTGAAGCTTTCTTT. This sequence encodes CASDRGLNTEAFF.